Following are 7 T cell receptor beta chains from one sample sequenced in a study of T cells in Graves' hyperthyroidism and ophthalmopathy. RNA transcripts served as the template for amplifying TCR beta CDR3 regions. HTBI primers were the set used in a first-round RT-PCR of the TCR CDR3. TCRdb re-called the multiplex PCR reads through MiXCR, storing one row per CDR3 protein. The profile covers roughly 170,000 distinct CDR3 sequences, with approximately 15% appearing a single time and roughly 28% taken by the ten largest. Material: blood. All receptors derive from a woman aged 50 to 60 with Graves' hyperthyroidism.

The table lists this clonotype with many counts. V usage is TRBV6-6 and J usage is TRBJ1-6; weak D call: TRBD1 (5 bases). The V end lost 0 bases, the J end lost 9 bases, and 12 bases lay between the germline ends. This CDR3 has 15 amino acids. The V gene's germline CDR1 is MNHNY and CDR2 SVGAGI (reference sequence). The CDR3 spells CASSYSKGTRSPLHF. The CDR3 DNA reads as TGTGCCAGCAGTTACTCGAAAGGGACCCGTTCACCCCTCCACTTT.

This clonotype was seen ten or more times. The chain is built from TRBV5-5 and TRBJ2-5; 9 bases fit TRBD1. The CDR3 length is 14 residues. V shed 2 bases, J shed 4 bases, and the junction held 3 bases outside the gene matches. The germline gives CDR1 SGHKS, CDR2 YYEKEE (reference sequence). CDR3 DNA: TGTGCCAGCAGCTTCCTGACAGGGGGAGAGACCCAGTACTTC. Translated, it gives CASSFLTGGETQYF.

This clonotype was found many times. The chain uses TRBV6-1 and TRBJ1-5; D is undetermined. Trimming left V 6 bases short and J 6 bases short, with 21 bases between. Germline CDR1 MNHNS, CDR2 SASEGT. This CDR3 comprises 16 residues. CDR3 sequence (DNA): TGTGCCAGCAGCCTAAGCCGACACATCGGAACTCAGCCCCAGCATTTT. Protein: CASSLSRHIGTQPQHF.

This clonotype showed up many times. V and J are TRBV18 and TRBJ1-4, with no clear D. This CDR3 is 13 amino acids long. Per germline, CDR1 KGHSH and CDR2 LQKENI. V dropped 3 bases and J dropped 8 bases, with 10 bases sitting between them. DNA of the CDR3: TGTGCCAGCTCACCCCGGACCACCGAAAAACTGTTTTTT. It yields the protein CASSPRTTEKLFF.

This clonotype was detected ten times or more. This chain links TRBV19 with TRBJ1-2; D not certain. CDR1 LNHDA and CDR2 SQIVND come from the germline V gene (reference sequence). Trimming removed 7 bases at V and 3 bases at J, with 9 bases between. This CDR3 region has 12 residues. The CDR3 DNA follows: TGTGCCAGTACAACATTCGACTATGGCTACACCTTC. Its translation: CASTTFDYGYTF.

The V call is TRBV5-6, the J call TRBJ2-5, with D possibly matching TRBD1 (6 bases). The CDR3 is 14 amino acids. Germline V lookup: CDR1 SGHDT, CDR2 YYEEEE. V was pared by 4 bases and J by 3 bases, with 13 bases between. CDR3 in amino acids: CASSVGQREETQYF. CDR3 coding DNA: TGTGCCAGCAGCGTAGGACAGAGGGAAGAGACCCAGTACTTC.

This clonotype showed up just a few times. The rearrangement joins TRBV6-2 or TRBV6-3 to TRBJ1-5, with TRBD1 matching over 7 bases. The J segment lost 2 bases and the V segment lost 5 bases, leaving 6 bases of the junction unmatched. This CDR3 contains 15 residues. Germline loops: CDR1 MNHEY, CDR2 SVGEGT. CDR3 sequence reads: CASSIRDSRNQPQHF. CDR3 in DNA: TGTGCCAGCAGTATAAGGGACAGTCGCAATCAGCCCCAGCATTTT.